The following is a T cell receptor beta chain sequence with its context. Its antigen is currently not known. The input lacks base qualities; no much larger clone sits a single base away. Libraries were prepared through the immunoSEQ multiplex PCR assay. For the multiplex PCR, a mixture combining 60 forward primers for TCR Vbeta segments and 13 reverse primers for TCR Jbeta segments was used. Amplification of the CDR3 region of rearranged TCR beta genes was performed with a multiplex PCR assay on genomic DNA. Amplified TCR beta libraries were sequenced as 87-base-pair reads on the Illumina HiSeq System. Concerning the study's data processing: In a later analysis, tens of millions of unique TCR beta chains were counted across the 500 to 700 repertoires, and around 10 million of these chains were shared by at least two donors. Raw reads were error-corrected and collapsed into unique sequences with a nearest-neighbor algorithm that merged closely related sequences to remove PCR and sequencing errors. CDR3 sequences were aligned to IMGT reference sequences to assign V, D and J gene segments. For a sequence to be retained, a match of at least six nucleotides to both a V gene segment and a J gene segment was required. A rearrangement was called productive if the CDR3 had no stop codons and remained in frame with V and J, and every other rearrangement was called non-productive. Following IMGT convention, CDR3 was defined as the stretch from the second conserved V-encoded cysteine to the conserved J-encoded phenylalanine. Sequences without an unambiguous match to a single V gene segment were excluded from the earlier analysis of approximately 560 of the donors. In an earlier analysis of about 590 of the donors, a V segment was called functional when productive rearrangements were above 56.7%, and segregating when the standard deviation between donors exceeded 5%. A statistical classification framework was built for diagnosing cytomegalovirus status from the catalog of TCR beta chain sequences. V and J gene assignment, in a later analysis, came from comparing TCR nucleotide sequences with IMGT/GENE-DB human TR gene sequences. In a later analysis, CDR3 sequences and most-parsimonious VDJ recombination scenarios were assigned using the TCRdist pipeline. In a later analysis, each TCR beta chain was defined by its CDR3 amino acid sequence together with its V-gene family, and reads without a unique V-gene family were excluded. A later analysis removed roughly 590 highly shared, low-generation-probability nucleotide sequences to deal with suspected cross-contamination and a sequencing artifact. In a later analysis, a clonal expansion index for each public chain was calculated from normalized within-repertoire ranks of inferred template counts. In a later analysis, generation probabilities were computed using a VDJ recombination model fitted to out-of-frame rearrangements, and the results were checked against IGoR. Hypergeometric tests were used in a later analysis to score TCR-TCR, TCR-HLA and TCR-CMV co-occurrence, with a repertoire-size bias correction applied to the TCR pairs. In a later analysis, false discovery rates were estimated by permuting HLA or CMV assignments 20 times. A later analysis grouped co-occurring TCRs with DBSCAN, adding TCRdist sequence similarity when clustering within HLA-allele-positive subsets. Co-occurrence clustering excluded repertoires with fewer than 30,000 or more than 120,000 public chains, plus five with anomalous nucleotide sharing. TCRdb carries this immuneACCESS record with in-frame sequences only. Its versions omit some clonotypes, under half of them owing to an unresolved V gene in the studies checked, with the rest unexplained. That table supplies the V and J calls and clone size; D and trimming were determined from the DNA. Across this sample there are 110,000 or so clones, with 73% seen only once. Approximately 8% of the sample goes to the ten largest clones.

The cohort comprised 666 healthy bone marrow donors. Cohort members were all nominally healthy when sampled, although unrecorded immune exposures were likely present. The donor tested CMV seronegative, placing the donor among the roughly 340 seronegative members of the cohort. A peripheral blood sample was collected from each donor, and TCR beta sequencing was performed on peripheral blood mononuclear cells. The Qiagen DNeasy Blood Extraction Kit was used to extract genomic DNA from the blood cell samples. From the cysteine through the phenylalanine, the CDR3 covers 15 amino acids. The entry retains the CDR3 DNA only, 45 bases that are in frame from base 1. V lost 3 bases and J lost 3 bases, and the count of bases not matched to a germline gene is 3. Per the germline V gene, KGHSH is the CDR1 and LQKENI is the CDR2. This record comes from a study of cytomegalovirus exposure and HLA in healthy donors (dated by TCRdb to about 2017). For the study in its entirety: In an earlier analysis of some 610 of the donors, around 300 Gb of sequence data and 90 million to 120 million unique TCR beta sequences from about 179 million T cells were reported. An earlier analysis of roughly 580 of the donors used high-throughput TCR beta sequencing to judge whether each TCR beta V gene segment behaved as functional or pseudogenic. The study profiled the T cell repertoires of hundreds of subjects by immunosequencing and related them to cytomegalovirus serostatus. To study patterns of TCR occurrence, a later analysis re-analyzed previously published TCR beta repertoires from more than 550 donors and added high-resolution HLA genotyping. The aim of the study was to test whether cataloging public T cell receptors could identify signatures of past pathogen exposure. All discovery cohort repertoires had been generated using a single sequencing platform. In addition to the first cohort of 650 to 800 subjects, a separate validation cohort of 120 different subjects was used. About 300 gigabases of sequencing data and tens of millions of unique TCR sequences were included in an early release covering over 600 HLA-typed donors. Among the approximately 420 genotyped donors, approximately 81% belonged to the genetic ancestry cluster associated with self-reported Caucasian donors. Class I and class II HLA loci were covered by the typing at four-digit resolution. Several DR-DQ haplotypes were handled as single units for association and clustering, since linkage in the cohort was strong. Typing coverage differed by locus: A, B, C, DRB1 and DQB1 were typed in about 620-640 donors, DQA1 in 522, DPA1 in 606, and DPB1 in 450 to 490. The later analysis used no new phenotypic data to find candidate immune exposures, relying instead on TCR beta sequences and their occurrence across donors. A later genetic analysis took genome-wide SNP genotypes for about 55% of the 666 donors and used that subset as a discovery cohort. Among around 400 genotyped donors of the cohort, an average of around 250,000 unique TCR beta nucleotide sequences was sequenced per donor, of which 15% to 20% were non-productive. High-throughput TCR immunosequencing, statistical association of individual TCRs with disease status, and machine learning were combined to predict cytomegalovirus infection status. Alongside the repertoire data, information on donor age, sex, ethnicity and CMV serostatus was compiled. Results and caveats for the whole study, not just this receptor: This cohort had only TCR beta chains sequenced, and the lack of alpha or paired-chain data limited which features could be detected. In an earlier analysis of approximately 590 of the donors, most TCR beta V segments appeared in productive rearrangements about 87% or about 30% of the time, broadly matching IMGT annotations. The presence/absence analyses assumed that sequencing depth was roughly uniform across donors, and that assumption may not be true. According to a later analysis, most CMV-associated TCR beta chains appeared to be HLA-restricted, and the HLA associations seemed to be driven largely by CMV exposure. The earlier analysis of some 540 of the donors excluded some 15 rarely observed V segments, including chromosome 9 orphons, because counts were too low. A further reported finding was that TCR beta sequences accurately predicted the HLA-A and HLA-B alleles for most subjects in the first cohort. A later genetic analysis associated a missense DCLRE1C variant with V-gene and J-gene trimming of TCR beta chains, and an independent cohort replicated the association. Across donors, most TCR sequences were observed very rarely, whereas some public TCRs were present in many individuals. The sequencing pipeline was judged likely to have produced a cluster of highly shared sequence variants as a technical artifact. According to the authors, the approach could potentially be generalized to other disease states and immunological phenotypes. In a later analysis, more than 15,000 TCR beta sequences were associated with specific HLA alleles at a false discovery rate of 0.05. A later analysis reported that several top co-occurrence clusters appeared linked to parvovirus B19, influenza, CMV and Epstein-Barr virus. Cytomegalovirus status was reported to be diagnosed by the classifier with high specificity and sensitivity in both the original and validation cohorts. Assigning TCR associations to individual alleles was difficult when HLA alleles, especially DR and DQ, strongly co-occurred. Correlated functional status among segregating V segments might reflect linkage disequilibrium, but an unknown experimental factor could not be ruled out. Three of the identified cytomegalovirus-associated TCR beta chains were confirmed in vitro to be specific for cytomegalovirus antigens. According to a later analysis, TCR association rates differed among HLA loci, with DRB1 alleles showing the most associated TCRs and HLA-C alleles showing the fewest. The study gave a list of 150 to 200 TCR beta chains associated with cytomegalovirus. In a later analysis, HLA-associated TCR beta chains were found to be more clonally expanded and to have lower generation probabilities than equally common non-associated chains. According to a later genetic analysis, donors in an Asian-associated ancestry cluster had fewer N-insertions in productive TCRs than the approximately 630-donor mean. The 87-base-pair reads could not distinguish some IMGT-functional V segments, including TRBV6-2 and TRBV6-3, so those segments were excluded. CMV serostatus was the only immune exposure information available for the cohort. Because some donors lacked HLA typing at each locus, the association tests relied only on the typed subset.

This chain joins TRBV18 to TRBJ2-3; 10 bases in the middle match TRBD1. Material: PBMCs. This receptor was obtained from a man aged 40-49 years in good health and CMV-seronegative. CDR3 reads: CASSPRDRGTDTQYF. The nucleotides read TGTGCCAGCTCACCTCGGGACAGGGGAACAGATACGCAGTATTTT.